This T cell receptor beta chain was captured in a study of HIV-infected patients and healthy controls. TCRdb reprocessed the 5' RACE reads via MiXCR and lists one record per CDR3 protein. The data hold 60,000 to 75,000 distinct CDR3 sequences, with about a sixth observed a single time. The CDR3 totals 13 residues. Trimming cost V 3 bases and J 8 bases, with 13 bases left between them. The germline V gene encodes CDR1 MNHEY and CDR2 SMNVEV (reference sequence). This clonotype was recorded many times. This TCR derives from a human donor in good health. The V and J genes are TRBV27 and TRBJ1-2, with no clear D. The sequenced sample consisted of CD4+ T cells from blood. The CDR3 DNA reads as TGTGCCAGCAGTTTGTCCAAATCGGGGGGCTACACCTTC. Protein sequence: CASSLSKSGGYTF.